Shown below are 32 T cell receptor beta chains from a single sample sequenced in a study of blood T cell repertoires in COVID-19. Clones were read by immunoSEQ multiplex PCR, and TCRdb kept only the in-frame ones, dropping some. The repertoire holds some 340,000 clones, with about 87% as singletons. The sample consisted of PBMCs or T cells enriched from blood (not recorded which). These receptors all stem from a woman in her twenties or thirties who had recovered from COVID-19.

The sample holds a few counts of this clone. The V gene is TRBV3-1 (or the pseudogene TRBV3-2), the J gene TRBJ1-2; D is uncertain. V lost 4 bases and J 8 bases, leaving 20 bases between the germline ends. Per the germline V gene, CDR1 is LGHDT and CDR2 is YNNKEL (reference sequence). This CDR3 is 15 amino acids long. CDR3 residues: CASSPSSTLLWGYTF. CDR3 sequence (DNA): TGTGCCAGCAGCCCCTCGAGCACCCTTTTATGGGGCTACACCTTC.

The chain recombines TRBV3-1 (or the pseudogene TRBV3-2) with TRBJ1-1; D gene unclear. Trimming took 1 base from V and 7 from J, leaving 10 bases between them. Germline CDR1 and CDR2: LGHDT and YNNKEL (reference sequence). The CDR3 covers 13 residues. The CDR3 region has the DNA TGTGCCAGCAGCCAAGTAGGAGGGCTTGAAGCTTTCTTT. It yields the protein CASSQVGGLEAFF.

The V gene is TRBV18, the J gene TRBJ1-5; D might be TRBD1 (6 bases). The germline V and J ends were trimmed by 6 bases and 3 bases, with 9 bases remaining between them. Germline assignment: CDR1 KGHSH and CDR2 LQKENI. The CDR3 loop spans 13 amino acids. The CDR3 here is CASSWDINQPQHF. DNA of the CDR3: TGTGCCAGCTCCTGGGACATCAATCAGCCCCAGCATTTT.

The V gene is TRBV5-4, the J gene TRBJ2-3, with 7 bases lining up with TRBD2. V dropped 4 bases and J dropped 8; count of bases not matched to a gene: 7. Germline assignment: CDR1 SGHNT and CDR2 YYREEE (reference sequence). CDR3 length: 13 residues. The CDR3, as DNA: TGTGCCAGCAGCCCGGGGGGTTTACGTACGCAGTATTTT. It codes for CASSPGGLRTQYF.

The chain carries TRBV5-1 and TRBJ2-1; no definite D call. CDR1 SGHRS and CDR2 YFSETQ come from the germline V gene. This CDR3 is 15 amino acids long. Between the trimmed V and J ends, which lost 6 bases and 0 bases, there was a span of 13 bases. The CDR3 spells CASIPAGSSYNEQFF. CDR3 coding DNA: TGCGCCAGCATCCCCGCCGGGTCCTCCTACAATGAGCAGTTCTTC. Supplemented by reference TRBV5-1 and TRBJ2-1, the full variable domain reads KAGVTQTPRYLIKTRGQQVTLSCSPISGHRSVSWYQQTPGQGLQFLFEYFSETQRNKGNFPGRFSGRQFSNSRSEMNVSTLELGDSALYLCASIPAGSSYNEQFFGPGTRLTVL.

A few counts support this clone. The chain employs TRBV7-9 and TRBJ2-7; TRBD2 matches 7 bases. Germline lookup yields CDR1 SEHNR and CDR2 FQNEAQ (reference sequence). CDR3 length equals 15 residues. Trimming took 6 bases from V and 0 from J; bases not matched to a gene: 8. The CDR3 reads CASSETSASSYEQYF. In nucleotides, the CDR3 is TGTGCCAGCAGTGAAACTAGCGCCAGCTCCTACGAGCAGTACTTC.

A few counts support this clone. The CDR3 is CASSLQGAFEAFF. The DNA for the CDR3 is TGTGCCAGCTCACTACAGGGGGCGTTTGAAGCTTTCTTT. The chain has TRBV18 and TRBJ1-1; 9 positions agree with TRBD1. V shed 4 bases and J 7 bases; nucleotides not matched to a gene: 4. The germline CDR1 and CDR2 sequences are KGHSH and LQKENI. The CDR3 extends over 13 amino acids.

The rearrangement uses TRBV19 and TRBJ2-7, with D uncertain. The CDR3 totals 13 residues. The V and J ends lost 4 bases and 7 bases respectively, with 14 bases between them. CDR1 and CDR2 from the germline V gene are LNHDA and SQIVND (reference sequence). CDR3 amino acids: CASSSDVLREQYF. In nucleotides, the CDR3 is TGTGCCAGTAGTAGTGATGTTCTACGAGAGCAGTACTTC.

The J gene is TRBJ2-7, the V gene TRBV5-8; D is unclear. From germline, CDR1 is SGHTS and CDR2 YDEGEE. V lost 1 base and J 2 bases, leaving 7 bases between the germline ends. The CDR3 runs to 13 residues. For the CDR3, the DNA is TGTGCCAGCAGCTTGTTATTCCCCTACGAGCAGTACTTC. Translated: CASSLLFPYEQYF.

The chain uses TRBV3-1 (or the pseudogene TRBV3-2) and TRBJ1-6; 10 bases fit TRBD1. CDR3 length equals 16 residues. With 4 bases clipped from V and 0 bases from J, the junction kept 0 bases outside the gene matches. Germline CDR1 reads LGHDT; CDR2 reads YNNKEL (reference sequence). The CDR3 bases are TGTGCCAGCAGCCGGACAGGGGGCTCCTATAATTCACCCCTCCACTTT. Translating it yields CASSRTGGSYNSPLHF.

The chain employs TRBV18 and TRBJ1-1, with a tentative D call TRBD1 (5 bases). The V gene's germline CDR1 is KGHSH and CDR2 LQKENI. The CDR3 length is 14 residues. V shed 6 bases and J shed 1 base, with 12 bases lying between them. CDR3 sequence: CASSPTTGNTEAFF. DNA for the CDR3: TGTGCCAGCTCTCCCACCACAGGGAACACTGAAGCTTTCTTT.

This chain uses TRBV28 with TRBJ1-3; no clear D gene. The CDR3 is 14 residues long. Trimming removed 10 bases from V and 2 bases from J, with 15 bases in between. Per the germline V gene, CDR1 is MDHEN and CDR2 is SYDVKM. In nucleotides, the CDR3 is TGTGCCACCCTGGAGGAGCGGACTGGAAACACCATATATTTT. Its translation: CATLEERTGNTIYF.

The V and J genes are TRBV25-1 and TRBJ1-2; 8 positions match TRBD1. Losses at the gene ends were 3 bases for V and 6 bases for J; bases not matched to a gene: 9. This CDR3 spans 15 amino acids. Looked up from germline, CDR1 is MGHDK and CDR2 is SYGVNS. Written as DNA, the CDR3 is TGTGCCAGCAGTGACCGGGGCAGGGGGCCTAATGGCTACACCTTC. Its protein is CASSDRGRGPNGYTF.

The V gene is TRBV28, the J gene TRBJ2-3; TRBD2 matches 7 bases. Germline V gives CDR1 MDHEN, CDR2 SYDVKM. The CDR3 runs 14 residues. V trimming: 3 bases; J trimming: 2 bases; junction bases outside the gene matches: 2. CDR3 sequence (DNA): TGTGCCAGCAGTTTTGGGACTACCACAGATACGCAGTATTTT. Amino acids: CASSFGTTTDTQYF. The entire variable domain, with the rest obtained from reference TRBV28 and TRBJ2-3, is as follows: DVKVTQSSRYLVKRTGEKVFLECVQDMDHENMFWYRQDPGLGLRLIYFSYDVKMKEKGDIPEGYSVSREKKERFSLILESASTNQTSMYLCASSFGTTTDTQYFGPGTRLTVL.

The chain employs TRBV24-1 and TRBJ2-3, with 12 bases aligning to TRBD2. The CDR3 is made up of 17 amino acids. Losses at the gene ends were 3 bases for V and 4 bases for J; bases not matched to a gene: 7. Germline-derived CDR1 and CDR2 are KGHDR and SFDVKD. The CDR3 nucleotides read TGTGCCACCAGTGATCCCCTCCTAGCGGGGGGGCCAGATACGCAGTATTTT. Encoded protein: CATSDPLLAGGPDTQYF.

The chain couples TRBV3-1 (or the pseudogene TRBV3-2) to TRBJ1-1; TRBD1 is a possible D gene (5 bases). CDR1 and CDR2 (germline): LGHDT, YNNKEL (reference sequence). This CDR3 has 13 amino acids. V was clipped by 0 bases and J by 6 bases, with 8 bases between them. The CDR3 DNA sequence: TGTGCCAGCAGCCAAGATATAGGGGCTGAAGCTTTCTTT. This gives the protein CASSQDIGAEAFF.

The genes are TRBV7-9 and TRBJ1-5; TRBD1 matches at 7 bases. Germline lookup yields CDR1 SEHNR and CDR2 FQNEAQ (reference sequence). V shed 3 bases and J 0 bases; nucleotides not matched to a gene: 5. The CDR3 is made up of 16 amino acids. CDR3 sequence (DNA): TGTGCCAGCAGCTTCGGGACAGCCCATAGCAATCAGCCCCAGCATTTT. Amino acids: CASSFGTAHSNQPQHF.

The CDR3 sequence: CASSATSGGAWETQYF. The CDR3 DNA sequence: TGTGCCAGCAGCGCTACTAGCGGGGGGGCCTGGGAGACCCAGTACTTC. The chain carries TRBV2 and TRBJ2-5, with 13 bases aligning to TRBD2. The CDR3 sequence is 16 residues long. The V segment lost 6 bases and the J segment 5 bases; nucleotides outside the gene matches: 9. Germline CDR1 reads SNHLY; CDR2 reads FYNNEI.

This chain links TRBV18 with TRBJ2-1; tentatively, D is TRBD2 (6 bases). CDR3 length: 14 amino acids. CDR1 and CDR2 (germline): KGHSH, LQKENI. With 3 bases removed from V and 0 bases from J, the gap between germline ends came to 6 bases. CDR3 region: CASSPGSSYNEQFF. The CDR3 DNA reads TGTGCCAGCTCACCCGGGAGCTCCTACAATGAGCAGTTCTTC.

The chain has TRBV2 and TRBJ1-5, with a weak D call TRBD1 (5 bases). Deletions cut 4 bases from V and 1 base from J, with 14 bases between. Per the germline V gene, CDR1 is SNHLY and CDR2 is FYNNEI. The CDR3 length is 16 residues. The CDR3 spells CASSAYGARSNQPQHF. The CDR3 bases are TGTGCCAGCAGTGCATATGGGGCACGGAGCAATCAGCCCCAGCATTTT.

The CDR3 DNA follows: TGTGCCAGCGGTGGACCGGGACACCCGAACACTGAAGCTTTCTTT. Its protein is CASGGPGHPNTEAFF. The V gene is TRBV5-4, the J gene TRBJ1-1; TRBD1 might be the D (6 bases). Per the germline V gene, CDR1 is SGHNT and CDR2 is YYREEE (reference sequence). The CDR3 extends over 15 amino acids. Between the trimmed V and J ends, which lost 7 bases and 1 base, there was a span of 17 bases.

V and J are TRBV28 and TRBJ1-1; 7 nucleotides align to TRBD1. Germline values: CDR1 MDHEN, CDR2 SYDVKM. J lost 5 bases, V lost 8 bases, and 11 bases had no gene match. This CDR3 comprises 14 residues. The CDR3 loop is CASSSPGGTTEAFF. In DNA, the CDR3 is TGTGCCAGCTCGAGCCCAGGGGGTACGACTGAAGCTTTCTTT.

This clone has just a few counts. The chain uses TRBV5-4 and TRBJ2-2; TRBD1 matches at 7 bases. The germline V gene has CDR1 SGHNT and CDR2 YYREEE (reference sequence). Trimming cost V 1 base and J 1 base; bases outside gene matches: 4. This CDR3 spans 16 amino acids. CDR3 in DNA: TGTGCCAGCAGCTTGCCGGGACAGAGGAACACCGGGGAGCTGTTTTTT. It codes for CASSLPGQRNTGELFF. Variable domain in full (rest from reference TRBV5-4 and TRBJ2-2): ETGVTQSPTHLIKTRGQQVTLRCSSQSGHNTVSWYQQALGQGPQFIFQYYREEENGRGNFPPRFSGLQFPNYSSELNVNALELDDSALYLCASSLPGQRNTGELFFGEGSRLTVL.

V gene TRBV13 combines with J gene TRBJ1-1, with D tentatively TRBD1 (5 bases). The V end lost 1 base, the J end lost 4 bases, and 10 bases lay between the germline ends. Germline V gene lookup returns CDR1 PRHDT and CDR2 FYEKMQ (reference sequence). CDR3 length: 14 residues. CDR3 DNA: TGTGCCAGCAGCTTAGTTCAGGGCGCCACTGAAGCTTTCTTT. Its translation is CASSLVQGATEAFF.

The chain joins TRBV3-1 (or the pseudogene TRBV3-2) to TRBJ1-2; maybe TRBD1 (5 bases). From germline, CDR1 is LGHDT and CDR2 YNNKEL (reference sequence). V was trimmed by 1 base and J by 9 bases, leaving 18 bases between them. CDR3 length: 15 amino acids. CDR3 DNA sequence: TGTGCCAGCAGCCAAGTGTCAGGGCTCGGTAATAGCTACACCTTC. It is translated as CASSQVSGLGNSYTF.

J is TRBJ1-5 and V is TRBV6-5, with D maybe TRBD1 (6 bases). Germline lookup yields CDR1 MNHEY and CDR2 SVGAGI. Trimming pared 9 bases from V and 2 bases from J, leaving 14 bases between. CDR3 length: 14 amino acids. This chain's CDR3 is CASRPTGGNQPQHF. Written as DNA, the CDR3 is TGTGCCAGTCGGCCGACAGGCGGCAATCAGCCCCAGCATTTT.

This clone was seen just once. The chain links TRBV28 to TRBJ2-1; TRBD1 matches 8 bases. This CDR3 spans 19 amino acids. V lost 2 bases, J lost 7 bases, and 19 bases stayed unmatched. Germline CDR1 and CDR2: MDHEN and SYDVKM. CDR3 sequence: CASSLTLVDSPGGGNEQFF. The CDR3 nucleotides are TGTGCCAGCAGTTTAACCCTAGTTGACTCACCAGGGGGCGGGAATGAGCAGTTCTTC.

This chain uses TRBV19 with TRBJ1-2, with D unresolved. The CDR3 has 14 amino acids. Trimming removed 1 base from V and 0 bases from J, with 6 bases in between. Germline V lookup: CDR1 LNHDA, CDR2 SQIVND (reference sequence). Written as DNA, the CDR3 is TGTGCCAGTAGTATAGCTGCGTCTAACTATGGCTACACCTTC. Amino acid sequence: CASSIAASNYGYTF.

This chain links TRBV6-5 with TRBJ2-2; 10 bases are shared with TRBD2. The CDR3 runs 15 residues. V shed 8 bases, J shed 1 base, and the junction held 4 bases outside the gene matches. Germline CDR1 is MNHEY and CDR2 is SVGAGI. Here the CDR3 DNA reads TGTGCCAGCGCCCGACTAGCGGGGAACACCGGGGAGCTGTTTTTT. Translation gives CASARLAGNTGELFF.

The chain combines TRBV19 with TRBJ1-2, with D uncertain. The CDR3 loop spans 14 amino acids. V dropped 6 bases and J dropped 3 bases, with 14 bases sitting between them. The germline CDR1 and CDR2 sequences are LNHDA and SQIVND (reference sequence). The CDR3 here is CASSRGVADYGYTF. In DNA, the CDR3 is TGTGCCAGTAGCCGCGGGGTCGCCGACTATGGCTACACCTTC.

This clone came up a few times. The V call is TRBV6-6, the J call TRBJ1-5; 7 bases are shared with TRBD1. V dropped 5 bases and J dropped 0; count of bases not matched to a gene: 16. The CDR3 is 19 residues long. Germline assignment: CDR1 MNHNY and CDR2 SVGAGI (reference sequence). CDR3 sequence: CASSQSRGRGLGSNQPQHF. The CDR3 bases are TGTGCCAGCAGTCAATCCCGGGGTAGGGGGCTAGGTAGCAATCAGCCCCAGCATTTT.

The chain has TRBV6-2 or TRBV6-3 and TRBJ2-3, with 8 bases fitting TRBD2. Unmatched junction bases numbered 7, after V lost 5 bases and J lost 3 bases. This CDR3 is built from 15 residues. CDR1 is MNHEY, CDR2 SVGEGT, per germline. The chain's CDR3 is CASSTAGAKTDTQYF. For the CDR3, the DNA is TGTGCCAGCAGTACAGCGGGGGCCAAGACAGATACGCAGTATTTT.